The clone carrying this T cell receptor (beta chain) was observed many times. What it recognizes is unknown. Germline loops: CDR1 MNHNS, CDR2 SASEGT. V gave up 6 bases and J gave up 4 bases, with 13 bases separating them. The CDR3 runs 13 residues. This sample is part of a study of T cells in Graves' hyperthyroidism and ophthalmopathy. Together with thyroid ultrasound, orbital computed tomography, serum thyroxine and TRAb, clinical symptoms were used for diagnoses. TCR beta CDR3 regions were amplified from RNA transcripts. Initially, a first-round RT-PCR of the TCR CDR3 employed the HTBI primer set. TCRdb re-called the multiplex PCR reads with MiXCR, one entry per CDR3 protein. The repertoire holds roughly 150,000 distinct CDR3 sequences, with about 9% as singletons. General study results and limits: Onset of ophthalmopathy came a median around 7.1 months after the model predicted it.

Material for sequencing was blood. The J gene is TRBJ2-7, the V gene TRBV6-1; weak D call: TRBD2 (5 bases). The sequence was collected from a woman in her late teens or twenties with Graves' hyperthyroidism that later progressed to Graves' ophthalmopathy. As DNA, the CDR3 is TGTGCCAGCAGAACCTCTAGGGAGTACGAGCAGTACTTC. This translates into CASRTSREYEQYF.